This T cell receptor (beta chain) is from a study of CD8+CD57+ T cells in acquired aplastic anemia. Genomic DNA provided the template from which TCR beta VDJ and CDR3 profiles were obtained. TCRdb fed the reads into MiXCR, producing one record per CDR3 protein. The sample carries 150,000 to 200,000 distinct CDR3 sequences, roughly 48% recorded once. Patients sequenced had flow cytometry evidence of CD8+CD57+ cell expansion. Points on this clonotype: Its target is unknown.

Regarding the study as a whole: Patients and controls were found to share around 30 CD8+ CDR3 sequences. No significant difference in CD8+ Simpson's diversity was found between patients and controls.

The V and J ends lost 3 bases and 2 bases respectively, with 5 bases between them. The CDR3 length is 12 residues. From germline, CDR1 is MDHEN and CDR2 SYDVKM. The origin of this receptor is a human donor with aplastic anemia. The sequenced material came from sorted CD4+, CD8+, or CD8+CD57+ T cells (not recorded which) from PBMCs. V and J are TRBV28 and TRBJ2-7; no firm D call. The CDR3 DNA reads TGTGCCAGCAGTTTTAGGACCTACGAGCAGTACTTC. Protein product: CASSFRTYEQYF.